The rows below give T cell receptor beta chains drawn from one sample of a study of shared clonotypes between healthy human individuals. TCRdb keeps only in-frame clones here, not all; method: immunoSEQ multiplex PCR. The data show about 2 million clones, with about 95% seen just once and 1.2% held by the top ten. The sample was naive CD8+ T cells sorted from blood. All receptors come from a man between 18 and 29 years old in good health. Both conserved end residues are part of each CDR3. The D gene is left open where the match is weak.

len: 16; j_gene: TRBJ2-2; v_gene: TRBV4-3; d_gene: -; CDR3aa: CASSQDRAGGTGELFF; CDR3nt: TGCGCCAGCAGCCAAGATAGGGCAGGGGGGACCGGGGAGCTGTTTTTT
len: 14; j_gene: TRBJ2-5; v_gene: TRBV6-6; d_gene: TRBD1; CDR3aa: CASSLTGAGETQYF; CDR3nt: TGTGCCAGCAGCCTTACAGGGGCGGGCGAGACCCAGTACTTC
len: 15; j_gene: TRBJ2-7; v_gene: TRBV15; d_gene: -; CDR3aa: CATSRDGTSGYEQYF; CDR3nt: TGTGCCACCAGCAGAGATGGAACCAGCGGCTACGAGCAGTACTTC
len: 14; j_gene: TRBJ2-3; v_gene: TRBV6-5; d_gene: TRBD1; CDR3aa: CASSGQELTDTQYF; CDR3nt: TGTGCCAGCAGTGGACAGGAGCTCACAGATACGCAGTATTTT
len: 13; j_gene: TRBJ1-2; v_gene: TRBV5-1; d_gene: -; CDR3aa: CASSLSLSYGYTF; CDR3nt: TGCGCCAGCAGCTTGAGTCTGAGCTATGGCTACACCTTC
len: 15; j_gene: TRBJ2-5; v_gene: TRBV2; d_gene: TRBD2; CDR3aa: CASSAEGGSVETQYF; CDR3nt: TGTGCCAGCAGTGCGGAGGGAGGGTCGGTAGAGACCCAGTACTTC
len: 16; j_gene: TRBJ2-7; v_gene: TRBV7-9; d_gene: -; CDR3aa: CASSLAYAGPYYEQYF; CDR3nt: TGTGCCAGCAGCTTAGCCTACGCGGGGCCATACTACGAGCAGTACTTC
len: 13; j_gene: TRBJ2-7; v_gene: TRBV11-2; d_gene: -; CDR3aa: CASSYLGGDEQYF; CDR3nt: TGTGCCAGCAGCTACCTAGGCGGGGACGAGCAGTACTTC
len: 16; j_gene: TRBJ1-1; v_gene: TRBV11-2; d_gene: TRBD1; CDR3aa: CASSLLEQGAGTEAFF; CDR3nt: TGTGCCAGCAGCTTGTTGGAGCAGGGGGCTGGCACTGAAGCTTTCTTT
len: 13; j_gene: TRBJ2-7; v_gene: TRBV5-8; d_gene: -; CDR3aa: CASSLVQDYEQYF; CDR3nt: TGTGCCAGCAGCTTGGTCCAGGACTACGAGCAGTACTTC
len: 10; j_gene: TRBJ1-2; v_gene: TRBV29-1; d_gene: -; CDR3aa: CSAKGDGYTF; CDR3nt: TGCAGCGCAAAAGGGGATGGCTACACCTTC